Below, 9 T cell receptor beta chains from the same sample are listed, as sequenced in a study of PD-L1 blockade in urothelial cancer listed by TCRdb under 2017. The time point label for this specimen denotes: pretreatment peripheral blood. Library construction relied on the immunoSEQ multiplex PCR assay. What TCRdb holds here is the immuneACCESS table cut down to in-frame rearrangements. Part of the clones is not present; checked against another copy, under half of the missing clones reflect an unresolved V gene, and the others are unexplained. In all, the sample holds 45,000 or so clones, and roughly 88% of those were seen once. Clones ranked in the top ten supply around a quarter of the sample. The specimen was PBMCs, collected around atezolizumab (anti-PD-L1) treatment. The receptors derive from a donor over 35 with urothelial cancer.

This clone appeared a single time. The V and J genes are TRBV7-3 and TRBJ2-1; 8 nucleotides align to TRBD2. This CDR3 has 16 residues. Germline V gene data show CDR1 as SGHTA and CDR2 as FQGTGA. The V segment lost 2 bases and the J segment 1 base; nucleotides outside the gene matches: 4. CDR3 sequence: CASSLSSGSSYNEQFF. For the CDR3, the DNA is TGTGCCAGCAGCTTATCCAGCGGGAGTTCCTACAATGAGCAGTTCTTC.

The CDR3 coding sequence is TGTGCCAGCAGTGGACAGGGGGCCGGGGAGCTGTTTTTT. Amino acids: CASSGQGAGELFF. The chain employs TRBV6-4 and TRBJ2-2; 9 positions match TRBD1. The CDR3 has 13 residues. The V and J ends lost 4 bases and 6 bases, in that order; junction bases with no gene match: 0. Per germline, CDR1 MRHNA and CDR2 SNTAGT.

For the CDR3, the DNA is TGTGCCAGCTCACCACGTCCGGGTGAGACTGAAGCTTTCTTT. Protein: CASSPRPGETEAFF. The chain uses TRBV18 and TRBJ1-1; no definite D call. V was trimmed by 1 base and J by 5 bases, leaving 11 bases between them. The CDR3 sequence is 14 residues long. Looked up from germline, CDR1 is KGHSH and CDR2 is LQKENI.

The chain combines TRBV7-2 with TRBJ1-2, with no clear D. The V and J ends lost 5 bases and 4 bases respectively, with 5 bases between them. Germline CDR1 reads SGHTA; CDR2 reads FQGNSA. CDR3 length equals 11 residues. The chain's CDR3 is CASSPIYGYTF. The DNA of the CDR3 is TGTGCCAGCAGCCCCATCTATGGCTACACCTTC.

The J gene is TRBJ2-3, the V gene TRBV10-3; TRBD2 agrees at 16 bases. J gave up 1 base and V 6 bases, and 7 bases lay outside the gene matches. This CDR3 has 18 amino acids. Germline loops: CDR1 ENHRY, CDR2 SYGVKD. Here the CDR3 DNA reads TGTGCCATCAGCCTCGGGACTAGCGGGAGGGCCGGCACAGATACGCAGTATTTT. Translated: CAISLGTSGRAGTDTQYF.

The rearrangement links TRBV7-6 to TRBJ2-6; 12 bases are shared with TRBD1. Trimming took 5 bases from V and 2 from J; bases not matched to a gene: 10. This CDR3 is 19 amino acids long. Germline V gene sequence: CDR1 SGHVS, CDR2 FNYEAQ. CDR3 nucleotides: TGTGCCAGCAGCCCCACCCCGGGACAGGGGGCCACTGGGGCCAACGTCCTGACTTTC. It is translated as CASSPTPGQGATGANVLTF.

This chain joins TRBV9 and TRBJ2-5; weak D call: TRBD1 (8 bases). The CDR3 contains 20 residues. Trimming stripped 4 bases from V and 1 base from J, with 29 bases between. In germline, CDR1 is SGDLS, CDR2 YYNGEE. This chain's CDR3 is CASSTPRGDRPLHTQETQYF. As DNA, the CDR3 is TGTGCCAGCAGCACCCCCCGGGGGGACAGGCCACTGCACACCCAAGAGACCCAGTACTTC.

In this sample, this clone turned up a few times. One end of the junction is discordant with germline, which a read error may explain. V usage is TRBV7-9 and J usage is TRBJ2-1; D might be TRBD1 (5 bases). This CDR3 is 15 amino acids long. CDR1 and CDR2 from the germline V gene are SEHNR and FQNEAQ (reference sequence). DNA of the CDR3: TGCGCCAGCAGCCAAGAAAGGGGATACAGCAATGAGCAGTTCTTC. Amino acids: CASSQERGYSNEQFF.

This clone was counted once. The CDR3 region has the DNA TGTGCCAGCAGCCCTATCCAAGCGGGGAGTGAGCAGTTCTTC. It translates to CASSPIQAGSEQFF. This chain uses TRBV5-4 with TRBJ2-1; 7 bases agree with TRBD2. Germline CDR1 SGHNT, CDR2 YYREEE (reference sequence). V lost 4 bases to trimming and J lost 9 bases; unmatched junction nucleotides: 10. The CDR3 is made up of 14 amino acids.